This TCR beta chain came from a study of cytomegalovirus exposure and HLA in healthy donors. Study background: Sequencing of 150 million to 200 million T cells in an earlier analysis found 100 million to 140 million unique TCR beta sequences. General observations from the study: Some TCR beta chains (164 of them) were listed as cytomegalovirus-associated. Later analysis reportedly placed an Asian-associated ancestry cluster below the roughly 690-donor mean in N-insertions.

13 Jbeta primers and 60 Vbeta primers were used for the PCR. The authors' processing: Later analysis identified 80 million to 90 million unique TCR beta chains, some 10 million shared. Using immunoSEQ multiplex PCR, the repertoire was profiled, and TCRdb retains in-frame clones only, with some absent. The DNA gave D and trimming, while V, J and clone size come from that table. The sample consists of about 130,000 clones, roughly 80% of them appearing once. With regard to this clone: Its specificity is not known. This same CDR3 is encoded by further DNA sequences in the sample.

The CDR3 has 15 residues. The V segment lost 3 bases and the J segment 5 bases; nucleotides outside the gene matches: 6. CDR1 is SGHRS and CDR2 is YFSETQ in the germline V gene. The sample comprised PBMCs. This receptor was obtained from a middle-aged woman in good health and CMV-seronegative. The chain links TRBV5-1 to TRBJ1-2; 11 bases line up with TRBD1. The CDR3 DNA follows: TGCGCCAGCAGCTGGGGGGACAGGGGGACGTATGGCTACACCTTC. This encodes CASSWGDRGTYGYTF.